This T cell receptor (beta chain) was observed in a study of T-cell reconstitution after alpha-beta-depleted transplantation in children. V lost 6 bases and J lost 6, with 13 bases in between. The germline CDR1 and CDR2 sequences are MNHNS and SASEGT. The CDR3 has 13 amino acids. Unique molecular identifiers were incorporated when the TCRbeta library was constructed. TCRdb fed the PCR reads into MiXCR, producing one record per CDR3 protein. The sample yields roughly 590,000 distinct CDR3 sequences, approximately 15% seen once. Sequencing used PBMCs from the stem cell graft donor, obtained from the stem cell graft. The origin of this receptor is a human donor who donated a stem cell graft to a child with acute myeloid leukemia. The gene calls are TRBV6-1 and TRBJ2-3; perhaps TRBD1 as D (5 bases). The CDR3 is CASSSGPWDTQYF. In DNA form, the CDR3 reads TGTGCCAGCAGCTCAGGGCCGTGGGATACGCAGTATTTT.